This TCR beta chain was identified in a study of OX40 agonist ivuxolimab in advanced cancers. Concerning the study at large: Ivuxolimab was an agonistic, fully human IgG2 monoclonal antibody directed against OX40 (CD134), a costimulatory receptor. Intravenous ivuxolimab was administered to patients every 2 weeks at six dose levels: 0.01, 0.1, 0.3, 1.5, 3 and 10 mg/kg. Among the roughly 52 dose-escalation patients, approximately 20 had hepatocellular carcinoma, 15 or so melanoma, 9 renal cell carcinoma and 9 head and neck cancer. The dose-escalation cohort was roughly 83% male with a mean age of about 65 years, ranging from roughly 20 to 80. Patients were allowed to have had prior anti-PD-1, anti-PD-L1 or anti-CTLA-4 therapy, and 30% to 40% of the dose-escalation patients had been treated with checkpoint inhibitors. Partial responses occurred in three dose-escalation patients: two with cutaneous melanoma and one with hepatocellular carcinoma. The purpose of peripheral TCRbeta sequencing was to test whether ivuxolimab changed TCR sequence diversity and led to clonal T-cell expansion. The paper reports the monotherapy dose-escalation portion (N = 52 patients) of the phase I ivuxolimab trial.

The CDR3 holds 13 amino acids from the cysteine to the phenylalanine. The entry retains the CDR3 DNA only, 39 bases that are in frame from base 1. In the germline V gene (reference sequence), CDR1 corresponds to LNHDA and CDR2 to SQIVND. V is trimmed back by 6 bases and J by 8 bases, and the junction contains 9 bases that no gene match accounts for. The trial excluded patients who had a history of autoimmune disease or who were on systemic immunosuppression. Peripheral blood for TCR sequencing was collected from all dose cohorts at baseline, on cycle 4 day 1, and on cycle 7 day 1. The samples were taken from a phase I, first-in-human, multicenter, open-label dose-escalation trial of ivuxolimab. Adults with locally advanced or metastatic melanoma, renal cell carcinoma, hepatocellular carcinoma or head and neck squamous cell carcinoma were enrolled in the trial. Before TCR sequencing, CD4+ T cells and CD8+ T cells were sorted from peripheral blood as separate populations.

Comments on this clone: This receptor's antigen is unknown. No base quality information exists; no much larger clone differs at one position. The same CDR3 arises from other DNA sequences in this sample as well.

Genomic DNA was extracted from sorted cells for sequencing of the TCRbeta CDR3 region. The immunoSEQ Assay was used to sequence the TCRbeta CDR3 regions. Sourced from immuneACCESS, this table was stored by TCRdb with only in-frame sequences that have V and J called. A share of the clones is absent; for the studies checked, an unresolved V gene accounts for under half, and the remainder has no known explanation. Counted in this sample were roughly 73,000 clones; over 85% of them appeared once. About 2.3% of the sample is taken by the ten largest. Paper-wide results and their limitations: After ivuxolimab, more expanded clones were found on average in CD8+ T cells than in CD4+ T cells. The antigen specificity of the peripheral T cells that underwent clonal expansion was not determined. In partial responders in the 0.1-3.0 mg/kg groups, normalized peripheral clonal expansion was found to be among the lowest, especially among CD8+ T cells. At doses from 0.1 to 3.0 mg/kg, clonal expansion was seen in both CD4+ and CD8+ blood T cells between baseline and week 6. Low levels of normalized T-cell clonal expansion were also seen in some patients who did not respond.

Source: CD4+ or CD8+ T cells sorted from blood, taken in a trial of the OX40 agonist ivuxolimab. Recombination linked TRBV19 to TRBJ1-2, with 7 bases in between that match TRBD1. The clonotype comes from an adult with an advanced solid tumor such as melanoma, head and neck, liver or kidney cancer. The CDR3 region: CASSKLDRDGYTF. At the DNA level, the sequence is TGTGCCAGTAGCAAACTCGACAGGGACGGCTACACCTTC.